The clone carrying this T cell receptor beta chain was recorded many times. Its cognate antigen is unknown. This record comes from a study of T cell repertoires in cytomegalovirus infection. Study-wide background: CMV infection together with matching HLA type was indicated by public TCR beta signatures.

The CDR3 has 13 residues. The V end lost 5 bases, the J end lost 0 bases, and 7 bases lay between the germline ends. CDR1 is SGHTA, CDR2 FQGTGA, per germline. MiXCR, applied by TCRdb to the reads, yields one record per CDR3 protein. The profile covers about 260,000 distinct CDR3 sequences, with roughly 13% appearing a single time and around 9.5% taken by the ten largest. General study results and limits: Cumulative frequency (of public TCR beta family members) identified carriers of CMV plus the relevant HLA. The ex vivo response was dominated by HLA-C-restricted CMV-specific TCR beta clonotypes.

The sample taken for sequencing was PBMCs. The source of this sequence is a human donor in good health (CMV status not recorded). Some clones in this sample may be carry-over from other donors' samples. V gene TRBV7-3 combines with J gene TRBJ1-1; D call uncertain. CDR3 loop: CASSEKMNTEAFF. In DNA form, the CDR3 reads TGTGCCAGCAGCGAAAAAATGAACACTGAAGCTTTCTTT.